This TCR beta chain was captured by sequencing in a study of blood T cell repertoires in COVID-19. Clones were read by immunoSEQ multiplex PCR, and TCRdb kept only the in-frame ones, dropping some. The sample includes about 200,000 clones, approximately 83% of them seen just once. Germline loops: CDR1 LGHDT, CDR2 YNNKEL (reference sequence). Germline trimming cut 6 bases from V and 3 bases from J; bases unmatched to any gene: 4. The CDR3 sequence is 14 residues long. Sequenced input: peripheral blood. The V and J genes are TRBV3-1 (or the pseudogene TRBV3-2) and TRBJ2-7, with 11 positions matching TRBD2. The sequence derives from a human donor with active or convalescent COVID-19. The donor label of this sample is uncertain. The CDR3 spells CASRASGGYYEQYF. The CDR3 region has the DNA TGTGCCAGCAGGGCTAGCGGGGGGTACTACGAGCAGTACTTC.